This TCR beta chain was identified during a study of cytomegalovirus exposure and HLA in healthy donors (dated by TCRdb to about 2017). For the wider study: According to an earlier analysis of 450 to 650 of the donors, some 180 million T cells yielded roughly 110 million unique TCR beta sequences and approximately 300 Gb of sequence data. Roughly 300 gigabases of sequencing data and 70 million to 85 million unique TCR sequences were included in an early release covering under 650 HLA-typed donors. Among the roughly 400 genotyped donors, around 81% belonged to the genetic ancestry cluster associated with self-reported Caucasian donors. The aim of the study was to test whether cataloging public T cell receptors could identify signatures of past pathogen exposure. The study used immunosequencing to profile the T cell repertoires of approximately 630 subjects and linked those repertoires to cytomegalovirus serostatus. In addition to the first cohort of 650 to 800 subjects, a separate validation cohort of over 90 different subjects was used. To predict cytomegalovirus infection status, the study combined high-throughput TCR immunosequencing, statistical association of individual TCRs with disease status, and machine learning. To study patterns of TCR occurrence, a later analysis re-analyzed previously published TCR beta repertoires from 700 or so donors and added high-resolution HLA genotyping. Rather than using new phenotypic data, the later analysis identified candidate immune exposures from TCR beta sequences and from how often those sequences occurred across donors. An earlier analysis of roughly 580 of the donors used high-throughput TCR beta sequencing to judge whether each TCR beta V gene segment behaved as functional or pseudogenic. Donor age, sex, ethnicity and CMV serostatus were compiled together with the repertoire data. Genome-wide SNP genotypes for about 65% of the 666 donors were used in a later genetic analysis, which treated that subset as a discovery cohort. Every discovery cohort repertoire had been produced on one sequencing platform. HLA typing covered class I and class II loci at four-digit resolution. The number of typed donors differed by locus: about 620-630 for A, B, C, DRB1 and DQB1; approximately 530 for DQA1; fewer than 610 for DPA1; and about 470 for DPB1. Because of strong linkage in the cohort, four to six DR-DQ haplotypes were treated as single units for association and clustering. On average, about 200,000 unique TCR beta nucleotide sequences were sequenced per donor among 398 genotyped donors of the cohort, with about 19% of those sequences being non-productive.

The cohort comprised 670 or so healthy bone marrow donors. Cohort members were all nominally healthy when sampled, although unrecorded immune exposures were likely present. The donor tested CMV seronegative and was one of the 352 seronegative cohort members. Every donor gave a peripheral blood sample, and the peripheral blood mononuclear cells from that sample were used for TCR beta sequencing. The Qiagen DNeasy Blood Extraction Kit was used to extract genomic DNA from the blood cell samples. The library was obtained by the immunoSEQ multiplex PCR assay. The multiplex PCR relied on a mix of 60 forward primers for TCR Vbeta segments and 13 reverse primers for TCR Jbeta segments. Amplification of the CDR3 region of rearranged TCR beta genes was performed with a multiplex PCR assay on genomic DNA. The amplified TCR beta libraries were sequenced on the Illumina HiSeq System as 87-base-pair reads. On the study's bioinformatics: Across the 500 to 700 repertoires, a later analysis counted approximately 83 million unique TCR beta chains, approximately 12 million of which were shared by at least two donors. A nearest-neighbor algorithm error-corrected the raw reads and collapsed the reads into unique sequences, merging closely related sequences to remove PCR and sequencing errors. Alignment of CDR3 sequences to IMGT reference sequences was used to assign V, D and J gene segments. For a sequence to be retained, a match of at least six nucleotides was required to both a V gene segment and a J gene segment. Rearrangements were called productive when the CDR3 lacked stop codons and stayed in frame with V and J; all others were non-productive. Following IMGT convention, CDR3 was defined as the stretch from the second conserved V-encoded cysteine to the conserved J-encoded phenylalanine. Sequences without an unambiguous match to a single V gene segment were excluded from the earlier analysis of approximately 560 of the donors. An earlier analysis of about 590 of the donors classified V segments as functional when productive rearrangements were above 56.7% and as segregating when the standard deviation between donors was above 5%. A statistical classification framework was developed to diagnose cytomegalovirus status using the catalog of TCR beta chain sequences. A later analysis assigned V and J genes by comparing TCR nucleotide sequences with IMGT/GENE-DB human TR gene sequences. Using the TCRdist pipeline, a later analysis assigned CDR3 sequences along with most-parsimonious VDJ recombination scenarios. In a later analysis, every TCR beta chain was defined by the combination of its CDR3 amino acid sequence and its V-gene family, and reads without a unique V-gene family were dropped. To address suspected cross-contamination and a sequencing artifact, a later analysis removed 592 highly shared, low-generation-probability nucleotide sequences. In a later analysis, a clonal expansion index was calculated for each public chain from normalized within-repertoire ranks of inferred template counts. In a later analysis, generation probabilities were computed using a VDJ recombination model fitted to out-of-frame rearrangements, and the results were checked against IGoR. A later analysis scored TCR-TCR, TCR-HLA and TCR-CMV co-occurrence with hypergeometric tests, applying a repertoire-size bias correction to TCR pairs. False discovery rates were estimated in a later analysis by permuting HLA or CMV assignments 20 times. In a later analysis, co-occurring TCRs were grouped with DBSCAN, and TCRdist sequence similarity was added when clustering was performed within HLA-allele-positive subsets. Repertoires with fewer than 30,000 or more than 120,000 public chains, plus five repertoires with anomalous nucleotide sharing, were excluded from co-occurrence clustering. The immuneACCESS repertoire file appears here via TCRdb, limited to in-frame rearrangements. These files lack a portion of the clones; in checked studies, under half of the deficit traces to unresolved V genes, and the cause of the others is not known. From that table come the V and J calls and clone size; the DNA was used to work out D and trimming. This sample is represented by 200,000 to 250,000 clones; roughly four fifths of them were singletons. The ten largest clones take up 0.2% to 0.25% of the sample.

Beyond this particular receptor, the publication reports: Most TCR sequences were observed very rarely across donors, whereas some public TCRs were present in many individuals. When HLA alleles, especially DR and DQ, strongly co-occurred, attributing TCR associations to individual alleles was difficult. In a later analysis, HLA-associated TCR beta chains were found to be more clonally expanded and to have lower generation probabilities than equally common non-associated chains. CMV serostatus was the only immune exposure information available for the cohort. The study listed 150 to 200 TCR beta chains as associated with cytomegalovirus. A further reported finding was that TCR beta sequences accurately predicted the HLA-A and HLA-B alleles for most subjects in the first cohort. According to a later analysis, most CMV-associated TCR beta chains appeared to be HLA-restricted, and the HLA associations seemed to be driven largely by CMV exposure. The earlier analysis of about 600 of the donors excluded about 16 rarely observed V segments, including chromosome 9 orphons, because counts were too low. It was suggested by the authors that the approach could potentially be generalized to other disease states and immunological phenotypes. In a later analysis, over 15,000 TCR beta sequences were associated with specific HLA alleles at a false discovery rate of 0.05. HLA typing was unavailable for some donors at each locus, so association tests used only the typed subset. In a later analysis, several top co-occurrence clusters were reported to appear linked to parvovirus B19, influenza, CMV and Epstein-Barr virus. In a later genetic analysis, a missense DCLRE1C variant was associated with V-gene and J-gene trimming of TCR beta chains, and the association was replicated in an independent cohort. This cohort had only TCR beta chains sequenced, and the lack of alpha or paired-chain data limited which features could be detected. Three of the identified cytomegalovirus-associated TCR beta chains were confirmed in vitro to be specific for cytomegalovirus antigens. According to a later analysis, TCR association rates differed among HLA loci, with DRB1 alleles showing the most associated TCRs and HLA-C alleles showing the fewest. Correlated functional status among segregating V segments might reflect linkage disequilibrium, but an unknown experimental factor could not be ruled out. Compared with the approximately 700-donor mean, donors in an Asian-associated ancestry cluster had fewer N-insertions in productive TCRs, according to a later genetic analysis. Sequencing depth was assumed to be roughly uniform across donors in the presence/absence analyses, though that assumption may not hold. A cluster of highly shared sequence variants was judged likely to be a technical artifact of the sequencing pipeline. In both the original and validation cohorts, the classifier was reported to diagnose cytomegalovirus status with high specificity and sensitivity. Some IMGT-functional V segments, including TRBV6-2 and TRBV6-3, could not be distinguished by the 87-base-pair reads and were therefore excluded. Broadly in line with IMGT annotations, most TCR beta V segments showed up in productive rearrangements about 87% or about 30% of the time in an earlier analysis of 450 to 750 of the donors.

Comments on this clone: Its antigen specificity is not known. Nothing much larger sits one base from this clone, and base qualities are not available.

The CDR3 runs 14 residues from the cysteine to the phenylalanine. The DNA shown is the 42-base CDR3, in frame from base 1. CDR1 and CDR2, looked up from the germline V gene (reference sequence), are LNHDA and SQIVND. At the junction V is shortened by 3 bases and J by 10 bases; bases outside the gene matches: 6. The chain employs TRBV19 and TRBJ1-6; 7 junctional bases match TRBD1. The clonotype originates from a girl aged 2 to 10 in good health and CMV-seronegative. The sample comprised PBMCs. The CDR3 amino acid sequence is: CASSIRGGQSPLHF. The nucleotides read TGTGCCAGTAGTATCCGAGGGGGCCAATCACCCCTCCACTTT.